This entry features one TCR beta chain sequence. Its specificity is unknown. The germline V and J ends were trimmed by 2 bases and 1 base, with 13 bases remaining between them. The CDR3 contains 15 residues. Looked up from germline, CDR1 is SQVTM and CDR2 is ANQGSEA. The library tagged each cDNA molecule with unique molecular identifiers. TCRdb ran MiXCR on the RACE reads and lists one entry per CDR3 protein. The sample includes under 300,000 distinct CDR3 sequences, approximately 8.6% of them seen just once. This sample is drawn from a study of human T cells and chemical hapten exposure. Study-wide findings and caveats: In comparison with controls, expanded TCRs gave rise to a significantly larger number of large CDR3 similarity clusters. The presence of alopecia in the donors means their immune response may differ from healthy people's.

Time point denoted: pre-sensitization, week 0. Treatment meaning: therapeutic diphenylcyclopropenone sensitization with weekly scalp DPC. This clonotype was obtained from a woman aged 40 to 49 with alopecia areata. Some clones in this sample may be carry-over from other donors' samples. This material consisted of whole blood, taken in connection with sensitization to the hapten diphenylcyclopropenone (DPC). This sequence joins TRBV29-1 and TRBJ2-3, with a weak D call TRBD1 (6 bases). The CDR3 region is CSVELGWGRTDTQYF. The DNA of the CDR3 is TGCAGCGTTGAATTGGGATGGGGGCGCACAGATACGCAGTATTTT.